These T cell receptor beta chains were read from a single sample in a study of blood T cell repertoires in COVID-19. Clones were read by immunoSEQ multiplex PCR, and TCRdb kept only the in-frame ones, dropping some. The profile shows about 270,000 clones, more than 75% of them singletons. Specimen: peripheral blood. These receptors were obtained from a man aged 40-55 years with active or convalescent COVID-19. CDR3s include the opening cysteine and the closing phenylalanine or tryptophan. Fields, in order: clone size, V gene, D gene, J gene, CDR3 protein, CDR3 DNA. A D gene is named only where the DNA matches it firmly. Clone size is not always given. Where it is, it says once, few, many or a class for expanded clones.

abundance: few
v_gene: TRBV4-1
d_gene: -
j_gene: TRBJ2-7
CDR3aa: CASSQDGYEQYF
CDR3nt: TGCGCCAGCAGCCAAGACGGGTACGAGCAGTACTTC

abundance: -
v_gene: TRBV28
d_gene: -
j_gene: TRBJ1-1
CDR3aa: CASSPLEGAQAFF
CDR3nt: TGTGCCAGCAGCCCCTTAGAAGGAGCACAAGCTTTCTTT

abundance: -
v_gene: TRBV10-3
d_gene: TRBD2
j_gene: TRBJ2-5
CDR3aa: CATRGTSGGETQYF
CDR3nt: TGTGCCACACGAGGGACTAGCGGGGGAGAGACCCAGTACTTC

abundance: -
v_gene: TRBV6-1
d_gene: -
j_gene: TRBJ1-2
CDR3aa: CASSEGTVYSAGYTF
CDR3nt: TGTGCCAGCAGTGAAGGGACAGTTTATTCCGCTGGCTACACCTTC

abundance: -
v_gene: TRBV10-2
d_gene: -
j_gene: TRBJ1-6
CDR3aa: CASSESSNSPLHF
CDR3nt: TGCGCCAGCAGTGAGTCTAGTAATTCACCCCTCCACTTT

abundance: few
v_gene: TRBV4-1
d_gene: -
j_gene: TRBJ1-2
CDR3aa: CASSQEATGSIYGYTF
CDR3nt: TGCGCCAGCAGCCAAGAGGCTACAGGGTCGATCTATGGCTACACCTTC

abundance: -
v_gene: TRBV5-1
d_gene: -
j_gene: TRBJ2-1
CDR3aa: CASSSDGESYNEQFF
CDR3nt: TGCGCCAGCAGTTCGGATGGGGAGTCCTACAATGAGCAGTTCTTC

abundance: -
v_gene: TRBV19
d_gene: -
j_gene: TRBJ2-7
CDR3aa: CASSMVGLIYEQYF
CDR3nt: TGTGCCAGTAGTATGGTGGGACTCATCTACGAGCAGTACTTC

abundance: -
v_gene: TRBV2
d_gene: -
j_gene: TRBJ1-6
CDR3aa: CASRPGGSSYNSPLHF
CDR3nt: TGTGCCAGCAGGCCCGGGGGGAGCTCCTATAATTCACCCCTCCACTTT

abundance: -
v_gene: TRBV5-1
d_gene: -
j_gene: TRBJ2-1
CDR3aa: CASSSGESREQFF
CDR3nt: TGCGCCAGCAGCTCCGGAGAGAGTAGGGAGCAGTTCTTC

abundance: -
v_gene: TRBV28
d_gene: -
j_gene: TRBJ1-2
CDR3aa: CASSPPAGDGYTF
CDR3nt: TGTGCCAGCAGCCCCCCAGCAGGGGATGGCTACACCTTC

abundance: -
v_gene: TRBV6-1
d_gene: -
j_gene: TRBJ2-3
CDR3aa: CASSVRPYPGDSTDTQYF
CDR3nt: TGTGCCAGCAGTGTGAGGCCTTACCCGGGGGATAGCACAGATACGCAGTATTTT

abundance: -
v_gene: TRBV5-1
d_gene: TRBD2
j_gene: TRBJ2-2
CDR3aa: CASGLAGQTPPNTGELFF
CDR3nt: TGCGCCAGCGGACTAGCGGGACAGACGCCGCCGAACACCGGGGAGCTGTTTTTT

abundance: -
v_gene: TRBV5-6
d_gene: TRBD2
j_gene: TRBJ2-7
CDR3aa: CASSLAYGGEPYF
CDR3nt: TGTGCCAGCAGCTTGGCCTATGGGGGGGAACCGTACTTC

abundance: -
v_gene: TRBV6-2/TRBV6-3
d_gene: -
j_gene: TRBJ2-3
CDR3aa: CASSYGLWRDPSTDTQYF
CDR3nt: TGTGCCAGCAGTTACGGGCTGTGGCGGGACCCTAGCACAGATACGCAGTATTTT

abundance: -
v_gene: TRBV5-6
d_gene: -
j_gene: TRBJ2-7
CDR3aa: CASSATGQGLHEQYF
CDR3nt: TGTGCCAGCAGCGCCACCGGGCAGGGGCTCCACGAGCAGTACTTC

abundance: -
v_gene: TRBV5-1
d_gene: -
j_gene: TRBJ2-5
CDR3aa: CASSLDSRETQYF
CDR3nt: TGCGCCAGCAGCCTGGACAGTCGAGAGACCCAGTACTTC

abundance: -
v_gene: TRBV4-2
d_gene: -
j_gene: TRBJ1-1
CDR3aa: CASSPPGRGNTEAFF
CDR3nt: TGTGCCAGCAGCCCACCCGGTCGGGGGAACACTGAAGCTTTCTTT

abundance: -
v_gene: TRBV5-6
d_gene: -
j_gene: TRBJ1-6
CDR3aa: CASSSAAGSRNSPLHF
CDR3nt: TGTGCCAGCAGTTCAGCTGCAGGGTCGCGGAATTCACCCCTCCACTTT

abundance: -
v_gene: TRBV4-1
d_gene: TRBD1
j_gene: TRBJ2-6
CDR3aa: CASSQVGTAPRGANVLTF
CDR3nt: TGCGCCAGCAGCCAAGTAGGGACAGCCCCTCGGGGGGCCAACGTCCTGACTTTC

abundance: once
v_gene: TRBV11-2
d_gene: TRBD2
j_gene: TRBJ2-1
CDR3aa: CASSSTSGRINEQFF
CDR3nt: TGTGCCAGCAGCTCGACTAGCGGGAGAATCAATGAGCAGTTCTTC

abundance: few
v_gene: TRBV4-1
d_gene: -
j_gene: TRBJ1-3
CDR3aa: CASSLRSGNTIYF
CDR3nt: TGCGCCAGCAGTCTCAGATCTGGAAACACCATATATTTT

abundance: -
v_gene: TRBV6-5
d_gene: -
j_gene: TRBJ2-2
CDR3aa: CASTRGGGTGELFF
CDR3nt: TGTGCCAGCACAAGAGGGGGGGGCACCGGGGAGCTGTTTTTT

abundance: -
v_gene: TRBV7-8
d_gene: TRBD1
j_gene: TRBJ1-1
CDR3aa: CASSLWARGLKAFF
CDR3nt: TGTGCCAGCAGCCTCTGGGCCAGGGGGCTCAAGGCTTTCTTT

abundance: -
v_gene: TRBV7-3
d_gene: -
j_gene: TRBJ2-1
CDR3aa: CASSTLLVAEQFF
CDR3nt: TGTGCCAGCAGCACCTTACTAGTGGCTGAGCAGTTCTTC

abundance: -
v_gene: TRBV12-3/TRBV12-4
d_gene: TRBD2
j_gene: TRBJ2-1
CDR3aa: CASSSGGYNEQFF
CDR3nt: TGTGCCAGCAGCTCGGGGGGCTACAATGAGCAGTTCTTC

abundance: -
v_gene: TRBV30
d_gene: -
j_gene: TRBJ1-1
CDR3aa: CAWTRIWEGENTEAFF
CDR3nt: TGTGCCTGGACCCGGATCTGGGAGGGGGAGAACACTGAAGCTTTCTTT

abundance: -
v_gene: TRBV9
d_gene: -
j_gene: TRBJ1-3
CDR3aa: CASSPGGGRGNTIYF
CDR3nt: TGTGCCAGCAGCCCGGGAGGGGGGCGAGGAAACACCATATATTTT

abundance: -
v_gene: TRBV23-1
d_gene: TRBD2
j_gene: TRBJ2-3
CDR3aa: CASSQGQGLAGGEADTQYF
CDR3nt: TGCGCCAGCAGTCAAGGGCAGGGACTAGCGGGAGGCGAGGCAGATACGCAGTATTTT

abundance: once
v_gene: TRBV27
d_gene: TRBD1
j_gene: TRBJ1-1
CDR3aa: CASSLWPGGGVTEAFF
CDR3nt: TGTGCCAGCAGTTTATGGCCAGGGGGCGGGGTCACTGAAGCTTTCTTT

abundance: -
v_gene: TRBV3-1/TRBV3-2
d_gene: -
j_gene: TRBJ2-1
CDR3aa: CASSQVGRLLYNEQFF
CDR3nt: TGTGCCAGCAGCCAAGTCGGCAGGCTCCTGTACAATGAGCAGTTCTTC

abundance: -
v_gene: TRBV5-4
d_gene: TRBD2
j_gene: TRBJ2-2
CDR3aa: CASSFWRGATGELFF
CDR3nt: TGTGCCAGCAGCTTCTGGCGGGGGGCTACCGGGGAGCTGTTTTTT

abundance: -
v_gene: TRBV5-4
d_gene: -
j_gene: TRBJ2-2
CDR3aa: CASSIAVQNTGELFF
CDR3nt: TGTGCCAGCAGCATCGCGGTCCAGAACACCGGGGAGCTGTTTTTT

abundance: -
v_gene: TRBV4-2
d_gene: -
j_gene: TRBJ1-4
CDR3aa: CASSPKVRGNRSNEKLFF
CDR3nt: TGTGCCAGCAGCCCAAAAGTTCGGGGGAATCGATCTAATGAAAAACTGTTTTTT

abundance: -
v_gene: TRBV20-1
d_gene: -
j_gene: TRBJ1-4
CDR3aa: CSAPLGGKLFF
CDR3nt: TGCAGTGCTCCCCTGGGGGGAAAACTGTTTTTT

abundance: -
v_gene: TRBV29-1
d_gene: -
j_gene: TRBJ2-4
CDR3aa: CSVGQVILAKNIQYF
CDR3nt: TGCAGCGTTGGGCAGGTTATTTTAGCCAAAAACATTCAGTACTTC

abundance: -
v_gene: TRBV4-1
d_gene: TRBD1
j_gene: TRBJ1-6
CDR3aa: CASSQSMGTGVAYNSPLHF
CDR3nt: TGCGCCAGCAGCCAGTCAATGGGGACAGGGGTTGCGTATAATTCACCCCTCCACTTT

abundance: -
v_gene: TRBV5-4
d_gene: -
j_gene: TRBJ2-3
CDR3aa: CASSSGTHSSTDTQYF
CDR3nt: TGTGCCAGCAGCTCAGGGACACATTCTAGCACAGATACGCAGTATTTT

abundance: -
v_gene: TRBV18
d_gene: -
j_gene: TRBJ2-7
CDR3aa: CASSPETAPYEQYF
CDR3nt: TGTGCCAGCTCACCGGAGACAGCCCCCTACGAGCAGTACTTC

abundance: -
v_gene: TRBV19
d_gene: -
j_gene: TRBJ2-2
CDR3aa: CASSIQTGELFF
CDR3nt: TGTGCCAGTAGTATTCAAACCGGGGAGCTGTTTTTT

abundance: -
v_gene: TRBV4-2
d_gene: TRBD1
j_gene: TRBJ1-2
CDR3aa: CASSLDRGGYGYTF
CDR3nt: TGTGCCAGCAGCCTTGACAGGGGTGGTTATGGCTACACCTTC

abundance: once
v_gene: TRBV2
d_gene: -
j_gene: TRBJ1-6
CDR3aa: CASSEQGPNHNSPLHF
CDR3nt: TGTGCCAGCAGTGAGCAGGGCCCCAACCATAATTCACCCCTCCACTTT

abundance: -
v_gene: TRBV30
d_gene: TRBD1
j_gene: TRBJ1-1
CDR3aa: CAWSLPGGGTEAFF
CDR3nt: TGTGCCTGGAGTTTACCAGGGGGCGGAACTGAAGCTTTCTTT

abundance: once
v_gene: TRBV28
d_gene: TRBD1
j_gene: TRBJ1-1
CDR3aa: CASSPAGGENTEAFF
CDR3nt: TGTGCCAGCAGTCCGGCAGGGGGCGAGAACACTGAAGCTTTCTTT

abundance: -
v_gene: TRBV7-8
d_gene: -
j_gene: TRBJ1-2
CDR3aa: CASSSSRANYGYTF
CDR3nt: TGTGCCAGCAGCTCCAGCAGGGCCAACTATGGCTACACCTTC

abundance: -
v_gene: TRBV3-1/TRBV3-2
d_gene: TRBD1
j_gene: TRBJ1-4
CDR3aa: CASSQDLRGPDEKLFF
CDR3nt: TGTGCCAGCAGCCAAGATCTGAGGGGGCCGGATGAAAAACTGTTTTTT

abundance: -
v_gene: TRBV14
d_gene: TRBD1
j_gene: TRBJ2-2
CDR3aa: CASSQLGQGAYTGELFF
CDR3nt: TGTGCCAGCAGCCAATTGGGACAGGGGGCATACACCGGGGAGCTGTTTTTT

abundance: -
v_gene: TRBV5-6
d_gene: -
j_gene: TRBJ2-5
CDR3aa: CASSFGRFKETQYF
CDR3nt: TGTGCCAGCAGCTTTGGGCGCTTTAAAGAGACCCAGTACTTC

abundance: few
v_gene: TRBV6-4
d_gene: -
j_gene: TRBJ1-5
CDR3aa: CASSEEGVNQPQHF
CDR3nt: TGTGCCAGCAGTGAGGAGGGAGTAAATCAGCCCCAGCATTTT

abundance: -
v_gene: TRBV7-2
d_gene: -
j_gene: TRBJ2-7
CDR3aa: CASSLGQGIAYEQYF
CDR3nt: TGTGCCAGCAGCTTAGGGCAGGGGATTGCCTACGAGCAGTACTTC

abundance: once
v_gene: TRBV19
d_gene: -
j_gene: TRBJ1-2
CDR3aa: CASSIRNGGNDGYTF
CDR3nt: TGTGCCAGTAGTATTCGTAACGGGGGAAATGATGGCTACACCTTC